A selection of T cell receptor beta chains follows, all from one sample in a study of glioma-infiltrating T cells after dendritic cell vaccination. TCRdb keeps only in-frame clones here, not all; method: immunoSEQ multiplex PCR. The sample holds fewer than 85,000 clones, over 75% seen once. Material: blood, obtained before dendritic cell vaccination. All receptors come from a human donor with glioblastoma. CDR3s include the opening cysteine and the closing phenylalanine or tryptophan. Each record gives: V gene, J gene, D gene, clone size, CDR3 DNA, CDR3 protein. The D gene is left open where the match is weak. Expanded clones are given a class, and other clones once, few, many or no size at all.

V: TRBV9
J: TRBJ1-1
D: -
size: -
DNA: TGTGCCAGCAGCCCACGTAGTGGGAACACTGAAGCTTTCTTT
CDR3: CASSPRSGNTEAFF

V: TRBV19
J: TRBJ1-4
D: TRBD1
size: -
DNA: TGTGCCAGTAGTCTGACAGGGGCAACTAATGAAAAACTGTTTTTT
CDR3: CASSLTGATNEKLFF

V: TRBV7-6
J: TRBJ1-4
D: TRBD1
size: -
DNA: TGTGCCAGCAGCTCCGGGACAGGCAGAACTAATGAAAAACTGTTTTTT
CDR3: CASSSGTGRTNEKLFF

V: TRBV18
J: TRBJ1-2
D: -
size: -
DNA: TGTGCCAGCTCACCAGCCGTTAGGGGTGATGGCTACACCTTC
CDR3: CASSPAVRGDGYTF

V: TRBV6-1
J: TRBJ1-2
D: -
size: few
DNA: TGTGCCAGCAGCGTGGACAGTCGCTACACCTTC
CDR3: CASSVDSRYTF

V: TRBV19
J: TRBJ1-5
D: TRBD1
size: few
DNA: TGTGCCAGTAGTATAGTGAACAGGGGAGGCAATCAGCCCCAGCATTTT
CDR3: CASSIVNRGGNQPQHF

V: TRBV7-6
J: TRBJ2-5
D: -
size: -
DNA: TGTGCCAGTAAGGGGTGGGTAAACGAAGAGACCCAGTACTTC
CDR3: CASKGWVNEETQYF

V: TRBV19
J: TRBJ2-7
D: -
size: -
DNA: TGTGCCAGTAGTATGTTGGGGGCAGGTTCCTACGAGCAGTACTTC
CDR3: CASSMLGAGSYEQYF

V: TRBV25-1
J: TRBJ1-1
D: TRBD1
size: -
DNA: TGTGCCAGCAGTGTCCCAGGGGGCAGGGGGTCTGAAGCTTTCTTT
CDR3: CASSVPGGRGSEAFF

V: TRBV19
J: TRBJ1-5
D: TRBD1
size: -
DNA: TGTGCCAGTAGTGGAGGGACAGTTAATCAGCCCCAGCATTTT
CDR3: CASSGGTVNQPQHF

V: TRBV30
J: TRBJ2-5
D: TRBD1
size: -
DNA: TGTGCCTGGAGTGTAACTAATCGCGGACAGGGCACACAAGAGACCCAGTACTTC
CDR3: CAWSVTNRGQGTQETQYF

V: TRBV6-5
J: TRBJ2-1
D: TRBD1
size: -
DNA: TGTGCCAGCACTAGTCCCGGGACAGGGGGAAACCAGTTCTTC
CDR3: CASTSPGTGGNQFF

V: TRBV5-6
J: TRBJ1-1
D: -
size: -
DNA: TGTGCCAGCAGCTTGGCGGGGGTTTCTGAAGCTTTCTTT
CDR3: CASSLAGVSEAFF

V: TRBV6-5
J: TRBJ2-3
D: TRBD2
size: -
DNA: TGTGCCAGCAGTTACTTGAGCGGGGGCACAGATACGCAGTATTTT
CDR3: CASSYLSGGTDTQYF

V: TRBV5-1
J: TRBJ2-7
D: -
size: few
DNA: TGCGCCAGCAGCTTGGGGGCAGGGATTAGAACCCTCAGCTCCTACGAGCAGTACTTC
CDR3: CASSLGAGIRTLSSYEQYF

V: TRBV11-2
J: TRBJ1-1
D: TRBD1
size: -
DNA: TGTGCCAGCAGCTCCTACAGGGGAAGTCGGACTGAAGCTTTCTTT
CDR3: CASSSYRGSRTEAFF

V: TRBV6-1
J: TRBJ1-4
D: -
size: -
DNA: TGTGCCAGCAGTGAAGCCTCAACTAATGAAAAACTGTTTTTT
CDR3: CASSEASTNEKLFF

V: TRBV6-5
J: TRBJ2-7
D: TRBD1
size: -
DNA: TGTGCCAGCAGTTACCGGGACAGGTCCTTCTACGAGCGGTACTTC
CDR3: CASSYRDRSFYERYF

V: TRBV14
J: TRBJ1-3
D: -
size: -
DNA: TGTGCCAGCAGTCTTTCAAACACCATATATTTT
CDR3: CASSLSNTIYF

V: TRBV5-1
J: TRBJ2-1
D: TRBD1
size: once
DNA: TGCGCCAGCAGCAGGGGACAGGGGCCCTACAATGAGCAGTTCTTC
CDR3: CASSRGQGPYNEQFF

V: TRBV19
J: TRBJ1-2
D: -
size: -
DNA: TGTGCCAGTAGGGACAGTCAATCCGGGAACTATGGCTACACCTTC
CDR3: CASRDSQSGNYGYTF

V: TRBV2
J: TRBJ2-3
D: TRBD1
size: -
DNA: TGTGCCAGCAAGGTACAGGGGACCACAGATACGCAGTATTTT
CDR3: CASKVQGTTDTQYF

V: TRBV7-2
J: TRBJ2-5
D: -
size: -
DNA: TGTGCCAGCAGCTTAAATATGGGCGCGGGGGAGACCCAGTACTTC
CDR3: CASSLNMGAGETQYF

V: TRBV5-1
J: TRBJ2-2
D: -
size: -
DNA: TGCGCCAGCAGCTTGTTTAGGGAGGTTAACGGGGAGCTGTTTTTT
CDR3: CASSLFREVNGELFF

V: TRBV30
J: TRBJ1-5
D: -
size: -
DNA: TGTGCCTGGAGTGTACACAGCAATCAGCCCCAGCATTTT
CDR3: CAWSVHSNQPQHF

V: TRBV29-1
J: TRBJ2-3
D: -
size: -
DNA: TGCAGCGCACACCGACAGACCACTAGCACAGATACGCAGTATTTT
CDR3: CSAHRQTTSTDTQYF

V: TRBV6-6
J: TRBJ2-5
D: TRBD1
size: -
DNA: TGTGCCAGCAGTTACGTAGGACAGGGGAAGGAGACCCAGTACTTC
CDR3: CASSYVGQGKETQYF

V: TRBV2
J: TRBJ1-2
D: TRBD1
size: -
DNA: TGTGCCAGCAGGGGGGACAGGGGCTATGGCTACACCTTC
CDR3: CASRGDRGYGYTF

V: TRBV12-5
J: TRBJ2-7
D: -
size: -
DNA: TGTGCTAGTGGTTTGGTACTGGGAGGCGAGCAGTACTTC
CDR3: CASGLVLGGEQYF

V: TRBV11-2
J: TRBJ1-2
D: -
size: -
DNA: TGTGCCAGCAGCTCGCAGCAGGCGGGCGGCTACACCTTC
CDR3: CASSSQQAGGYTF

V: TRBV9
J: TRBJ1-1
D: -
size: -
DNA: TGTGCCAGCAGCCCCCGAGGAGGATTGAACACTGAAGCTTTCTTT
CDR3: CASSPRGGLNTEAFF

V: TRBV7-9
J: TRBJ2-5
D: -
size: -
DNA: TGTGCCAGCAGCTTAGGACAGGTACAAGAGACCCAGTACTTC
CDR3: CASSLGQVQETQYF

V: TRBV19
J: TRBJ2-7
D: TRBD1
size: -
DNA: TGTGCCAGTAGCCCTATGGGAACCGGGACAGGGGGATACGAGCAGTACTTC
CDR3: CASSPMGTGTGGYEQYF

V: TRBV4-1
J: TRBJ2-1
D: TRBD2
size: few
DNA: TGCGCCAGCAGCCAACTAGCGGCCAGTTTGGATGAGCAGTTCTTC
CDR3: CASSQLAASLDEQFF

V: TRBV7-9
J: TRBJ1-2
D: -
size: -
DNA: TGTGCCAGCCGCTTGAGCGGAGGGGCCTATGGCTACACCTTC
CDR3: CASRLSGGAYGYTF

V: TRBV5-4
J: TRBJ1-4
D: -
size: -
DNA: TGTGCCAGCAGCTTGGCAAACAGCGAGGGTTCGGCAACTAATGAAAAACTGTTTTTT
CDR3: CASSLANSEGSATNEKLFF

V: TRBV6-5
J: TRBJ1-2
D: TRBD1
size: -
DNA: TGTGCCAGCAGTTACCTGACAGGGAGTGGCTACACCTTC
CDR3: CASSYLTGSGYTF

V: TRBV30
J: TRBJ1-1
D: -
size: -
DNA: TGTGCCTGGACTAAGACAGCCAACACTGAAGCTTTCTTT
CDR3: CAWTKTANTEAFF

V: TRBV2
J: TRBJ2-7
D: TRBD1
size: -
DNA: TGTGCCAGCACCTTGACAGGGGGCGTCGAGCAGTACTTC
CDR3: CASTLTGGVEQYF

V: TRBV4-1
J: TRBJ2-1
D: -
size: once
DNA: TGCGCCAGCAGCCAAGGAGGGCCCGACAATGAGCAGTTCTTC
CDR3: CASSQGGPDNEQFF

V: TRBV18
J: TRBJ2-5
D: TRBD2
size: -
DNA: TGTGCCAGCTCTAGCGGGGGCCACCAAGAGACCCAGTACTTC
CDR3: CASSSGGHQETQYF

V: TRBV28
J: TRBJ2-3
D: -
size: -
DNA: TGTGCTACAACACGAAGCACAGATACGCAGTATTTT
CDR3: CATTRSTDTQYF

V: TRBV9
J: TRBJ1-1
D: -
size: -
DNA: TGTGCCAGCAGCGGACAGTCCGGGGGCACTGAAGCTTTCTTT
CDR3: CASSGQSGGTEAFF

V: TRBV5-1
J: TRBJ2-1
D: TRBD1
size: -
DNA: TGCGCCAGCAGCGTTTCAACAGGGGCTAACAATGAGCAGTTCTTC
CDR3: CASSVSTGANNEQFF

V: TRBV5-1
J: TRBJ2-1
D: TRBD2
size: -
DNA: TGCGCCAGCAGCGTCGGGACTAGCGGGAGTAAGTACAATGAGCAGTTCTTC
CDR3: CASSVGTSGSKYNEQFF

V: TRBV9
J: TRBJ1-3
D: -
size: -
DNA: TGTGCCAGCAGCCCCCGGGAAGGGTCCAGCTCTGGAAACACCATATATTTT
CDR3: CASSPREGSSSGNTIYF

V: TRBV5-1
J: TRBJ1-2
D: -
size: -
DNA: TGCGCCAGCAGCTTGAACAGGGAATTATATGGCTACACCTTC
CDR3: CASSLNRELYGYTF

V: TRBV4-2
J: TRBJ2-1
D: TRBD2
size: -
DNA: TGTGCCAGCAGCCACCCGACTAGCGGGGGGGGCAATGAGCAGTTCTTC
CDR3: CASSHPTSGGGNEQFF